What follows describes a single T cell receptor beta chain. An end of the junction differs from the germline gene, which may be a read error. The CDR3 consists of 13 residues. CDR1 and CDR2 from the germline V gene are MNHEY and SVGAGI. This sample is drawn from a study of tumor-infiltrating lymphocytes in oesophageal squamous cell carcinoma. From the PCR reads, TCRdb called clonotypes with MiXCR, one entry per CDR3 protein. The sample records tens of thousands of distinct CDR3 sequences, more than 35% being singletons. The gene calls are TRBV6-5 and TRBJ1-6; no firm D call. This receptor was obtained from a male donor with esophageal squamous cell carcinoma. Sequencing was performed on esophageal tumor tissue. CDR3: CASSEEVFSPPHF. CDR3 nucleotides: TGTGCCAGCAGTGAGGAGGTATTTTCACCCCCCCACTTT.